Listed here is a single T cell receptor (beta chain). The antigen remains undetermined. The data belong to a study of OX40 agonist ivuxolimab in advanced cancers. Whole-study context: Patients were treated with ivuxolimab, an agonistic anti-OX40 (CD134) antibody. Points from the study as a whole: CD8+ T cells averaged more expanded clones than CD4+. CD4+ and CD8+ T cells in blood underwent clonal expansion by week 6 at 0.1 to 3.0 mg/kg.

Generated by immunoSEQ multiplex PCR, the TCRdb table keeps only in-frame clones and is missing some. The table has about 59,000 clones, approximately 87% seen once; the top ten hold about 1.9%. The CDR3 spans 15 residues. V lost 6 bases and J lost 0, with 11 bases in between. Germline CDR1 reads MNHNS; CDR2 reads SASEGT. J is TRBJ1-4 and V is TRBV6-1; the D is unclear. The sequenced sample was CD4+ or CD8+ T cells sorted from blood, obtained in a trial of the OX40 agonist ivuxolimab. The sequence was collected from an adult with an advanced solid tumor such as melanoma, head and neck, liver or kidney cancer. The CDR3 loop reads CASSPRVATNEKLFF. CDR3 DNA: TGTGCCAGCAGCCCCAGAGTTGCAACTAATGAAAAACTGTTTTTT.